The following is a TCR beta chain sequence with its context. This entry is derived from a study of blood T cell repertoires in COVID-19. Study in general: There were acute and convalescent COVID-19 samples, and they came from the United States, Italy and Spain. Sources were T cells, B-cell-depleted T cells, or PBMCs; the material itself was cDNA or gDNA.

Original methodology: Estimated nucleated cell counts came from reference gene primer amplification. The assay was immunoSEQ multiplex PCR, and TCRdb's table has in-frame clones only and misses some. That table is the source of V, J and clone size, and D and trimming were worked out from the DNA. The table has 85,000 to 100,000 clones, around 80% seen once. Deletions cut 1 base from V and 4 bases from J, with 5 bases between. Germline V CDR1 and CDR2: LGHDT, YNNKEL (reference sequence). CDR3 size: 13 residues. This TCR came from a man in his forties or fifties who had recovered from COVID-19. The sample comprised peripheral blood. This chain connects TRBV3-1 (or the pseudogene TRBV3-2) to TRBJ1-5, with D possibly TRBD1 on 5 matching bases. The CDR3 loop reads CASSQGQNQPQHF. CDR3 coding DNA: TGTGCCAGCAGCCAAGGACAGAATCAGCCCCAGCATTTT.